This TCR beta chain was observed in a study of early stage breast cancer tumors. Each sample had two DNA replicates, approximately 0.49 ug blood or 1.5 ug tissue. The data were produced by immunoSEQ multiplex PCR, yet TCRdb's version contains in-frame clones alone and is incomplete. The sample lists about 53,000 clones; about nine tenths were seen once. The V gene's germline CDR1 is LNHDA and CDR2 SQIVND (reference sequence). This CDR3 comprises 16 residues. V shed 5 bases and J 2 bases; nucleotides not matched to a gene: 5. The clonotype comes from a person aged 65-85 years with breast cancer. The rearrangement uses TRBV19 and TRBJ2-1; 11 bases align to TRBD2. Sequencing was carried out using blood. The CDR3 nucleotides are TGTGCCAGTAGTCCGTTAGCGGGAGGGCCCTACAATGAGCAGTTCTTC. Its protein is CASSPLAGGPYNEQFF.